This T cell receptor beta chain was recorded in a study of blood T cell repertoires in COVID-19. For this clone: One end of the junction varies from germline; a read error may be responsible.

Germline V gene sequence: CDR1 PRHDT, CDR2 FYEKMQ (reference sequence). This CDR3 contains 13 residues. Either two negative PCRs, clearance, or symptom resolution qualified Cohort 3 donors as recovered. The protocol was immunoSEQ multiplex PCR, while the TCRdb copy is restricted to in-frame clones and leaves out a portion. Of approximately 490,000 clones in the sample, around nine tenths were seen once. This rearrangement joins TRBV13 to TRBJ1-2; TRBD1 might be the D (6 bases). The clonotype comes from a woman between 55 and 75 years old who had recovered from COVID-19. Sequencing input: PBMCs or T cells enriched from blood (not recorded which). CDR3 sequence (DNA): TGTGCCAGCACCTTACTGGCAGGGGTTGGCTACACCTTC. This encodes CASTLLAGVGYTF. The variable domain in full, completed from reference TRBV13 and TRBJ1-2, reads AAGVIQSPRHLIKEKRETATLKCYPIPRHDTVYWYQQGPGQDPQFLISFYEKMQSDKGSIPDRFSAQQFSDYHSELNMSSLELGDSALYFCASTLLAGVGYTFGSGTRLTVV.